This T cell receptor beta chain was sequenced in a study of T-cell memory formation after mild COVID-19. Study information: The two donors had largely donor-specific TCR clusters.

V was cut by 5 bases and J by 4 bases, with 19 bases left in between. CDR1 and CDR2 (germline): MNHEY, SVGEGT. This CDR3 is 16 amino acids long. TCRdb re-derived calls from the 5' RACE reads in MiXCR, one entry per CDR3 protein. Among 400,000 to 500,000 distinct CDR3 sequences, around 17% were seen once, and the ten largest hold roughly 21%. The V and J genes are TRBV6-2 or TRBV6-3 and TRBJ2-3; unclear D gene. Sequencing input: PBMCs or a T cell subset sorted from them (not recorded which). This clonotype was sampled from a man between 18 and 29 years old who had mild COVID-19 (a few samples of this study predate the infection). Cell type and time point are not known. The CDR3 DNA reads as TGTGCCAGCAGTCCCCGCCCGAGGACCCTTGCAGATACGCAGTATTTT. Translated: CASSPRPRTLADTQYF.